This T cell receptor beta chain is from a study of T-cell reconstitution after alpha-beta-depleted transplantation in children. Between the trimmed V and J ends, which lost 5 bases and 0 bases, there was a span of 11 bases. CDR3 length: 15 amino acids. Germline V lookup: CDR1 SGHTA, CDR2 FQGNSA. During its preparation, the TCRbeta library received unique molecular identifiers. TCRdb independently ran MiXCR on the PCR reads; one entry per CDR3 protein. The table lists 490,000 or so distinct CDR3 sequences, around 13% of them singletons. Only a few counts were recorded for this clonotype. The gene calls are TRBV7-2 and TRBJ2-4; D is unresolved. The sequence was obtained from a human donor who donated a stem cell graft to a child with combined immunodeficiency. Here the sequenced sample was PBMCs from the stem cell graft donor, taken from the stem cell graft. The CDR3 DNA reads TGTGCCAGCAGCGAGCAAGTGAGAGCCAAAAACATTCAGTACTTC. It codes for CASSEQVRAKNIQYF.